This T cell receptor (beta chain) emerged from a study of cytomegalovirus exposure and HLA in healthy donors. Broader study findings: Links to common viral pathogens appeared, in a later analysis, for several of the most significant clusters. Segments of the TCR beta V type were, in most cases, productive about 90% or about 30% of the time in an earlier analysis.

As to this clone: The antigen is unknown.

60 Vbeta and 13 Jbeta primers were used in PCR. Libraries were prepared by immunoSEQ multiplex PCR; TCRdb keeps only in-frame clonotypes and omits some of them. The table lists about 140,000 clones, 78% of them singletons. As for the donors, each was a healthy bone marrow donor. The CDR3 has 16 amino acids. Germline CDR1 is SGHNT and CDR2 is YENEEA. V dropped 1 base and J dropped 0 bases, with 7 bases sitting between them. The rearrangement links TRBV11-3 to TRBJ2-6; tentative D call: TRBD2 (6 bases). Sequencing was performed on PBMCs. This TCR was recovered from a male donor in good health and CMV-seronegative. This CDR3 reads CASSLGGVSGANVLTF. DNA for the CDR3: TGTGCCAGCAGCTTAGGCGGGGTCTCTGGGGCCAACGTCCTGACTTTC.